This T cell receptor (beta chain) was identified during a study of T cells in Graves' hyperthyroidism and ophthalmopathy (dated by TCRdb to between 2018 and 2020). Study-level background: Peripheral blood samples were taken at initial diagnosis, before any treatment was given. In several Graves' hyperthyroidism patients, the study also compared T-cell repertoires from thyroid tissue with T-cell repertoires from blood. Prospective prediction of ophthalmopathy was tested in an independent validation cohort of about 19 hyperthyroidism patients and approximately 17 patients who later progressed to ophthalmopathy. Once sampling was done, hyperthyroidism patients were given methimazole at a starting dose of 30 mg daily, whereas ophthalmopathy patients were given high-dose intravenous methylprednisolone. The 75 to 100 discovery patients were divided at random into training and test sets in a 7:3 ratio. According to the paper, TCR Vbeta CDR3 sequencing was carried out on more than 120 peripheral blood samples, which came from around 43 ophthalmopathy, around 75 hyperthyroidism and some 17 progressor patients. To identify distinguishing TCR V-J signatures, a discovery cohort of 100 or so patients was used, comprising some 45 with Graves' ophthalmopathy and some 60 with stable Graves' hyperthyroidism. On the study overall, not on this receptor specifically: In validation, the model predicted progression to ophthalmopathy with over 65% sensitivity and 72% to 85% specificity, a median of approximately 6.5 months before onset. Blood samples also contained most of the expanded thyroid clonotypes (frequency above 0.001), which suggests that blood repertoires may reflect thyroid immune responses. No statistical method was used to set the sample size in advance, and investigators knew the group allocation. A model built on a 13 V-J signature distinguished ophthalmopathy from stable hyperthyroidism, reaching around 90% sensitivity and about 81% specificity in cross-validation and 80%/75% in testing.

The TCR beta CDR3 regions were amplified from RNA transcripts. The TCR CDR3 was subjected to a first round of RT-PCR using the HTBI primer set and the Qiagen OneStep RT-PCR kit. Libraries were constructed in a second round of multiplex PCR, after which size selection and purification were performed. The libraries were sequenced on an Illumina HiSeq2000 using paired-end 100 bp reads. From the authors' description of their analysis: SOAPnuke was used to process the raw data, throwing out any read that contained adapters or uncalled bases, had a mean Phred below 15, or lacked an exact constant-primer or identifier match. High-quality paired reads were merged using COPE v1.2.5, and each unique nucleotide sequence was defined as a clonotype. MiTCR v1.1 was used to align the clonotypes against IMGT TRBV, TRBD and TRBJ reference segments. Only V-J combinations with frequency above 0.0001, covering roughly 99% of repertoires, were analysed. A TCS score was defined as the ratio between F50 (clonal expansion) and ExV (chaos), using BLOSUM62-based TCRdist between CDR3 peptides within each V-J. Welch's t-statistics and random forest reduced around 520 V-J features to about 12, which were used in a naive Bayes classifier (R e1071). TCRdb passed the public sequencing reads through fastp at Q25 and MiXCR, retaining productive beta sequences. Rows with one shared CDR3 protein collapse into an entry with the most common genes and DNA. The V and J calls shown here were made by TCRdb, not taken from the authors' results. Across this sample there are about 600,000 distinct CDR3 sequences, with 15% to 20% seen only once. The ten largest clones represent about 3.5% of the sample.

Reading the germline V gene gives CDR1 SQVTM and CDR2 ANQGSEA. There are 14 amino acids in the CDR3, from cysteine to phenylalanine inclusive. CDR3 DNA is the only sequence kept; it has 42 bases, read in frame from the first base. Trimming accounts for 6 bases at V and 3 bases at J, while the number of junction bases matched to no gene is 5. In the ophthalmopathy patients, disease was moderately to severely active, with a Clinical Activity Score of 3 or more, a NOSPECS grade of 4 or more, and a duration of less than 3 months. The study excluded patients with uncontrolled infections, other autoimmune diseases, pregnancy or lactation. Diagnoses were based on clinical symptoms, serum thyroxine and TRAb, thyroid ultrasound and orbital computed tomography. PBMCs were isolated from about 9.2 ml of fresh peripheral blood by Ficoll-Paque density gradient centrifugation. Trizol reagent was used to extract total RNA, and RNA quality was then checked on an Agilent 2100 Bioanalyzer.

Remarks on this clonotype: It lacks a known antigen. Base qualities are not at hand, and no much larger clone is one base apart.

Recombination linked TRBV29-1 to TRBJ2-1; TRBD1 agrees with 10 junctional bases. The TCR sequence derives from a woman between 40 and 50 years old with Graves' ophthalmopathy. Material for sequencing was blood. The sequenced DNA is TGCAGCGTCAGGGACAGGGGTAACTACAATGAGCAGTTCTTC. It is translated as CSVRDRGNYNEQFF.